This T cell receptor (beta chain) was recorded in a study of blood T cell repertoires in COVID-19. The overall study: Sites in the United States, Italy and Spain provided acute and convalescent COVID-19 samples. The cDNA or gDNA used as material had been derived from T cells, B-cell-depleted T cells, or PBMCs.

CDR1 and CDR2 (germline): MDHEN, SYDVKM. The V and J ends lost 7 bases and 8 bases, in that order; junction bases with no gene match: 4. This CDR3 has 12 residues. The authors' processing: Cell counts per sample came from amplifying reference gene primers. Assay used: immunoSEQ multiplex PCR; TCRdb lists only in-frame clones, some missing. V and J calls and clone size follow that table, whereas D and trimming were derived from the DNA. The data show 120,000 to 150,000 clones, with 88% seen just once and over 9.5% held by the top ten. The receptor comes from a man aged 50-59 years with active or convalescent COVID-19. The rearrangement joins TRBV28 to TRBJ1-4; 7 bases are a match to TRBD1. The source material was peripheral blood. The CDR3 here is CASNFRGEKLFF. CDR3 coding DNA: TGTGCCAGCAACTTCAGGGGGGAAAAACTGTTTTTT.